These 32 T cell receptor beta chains originate from one sample sequenced in a study of blood T cell repertoires in COVID-19. Some clones are missing from TCRdb's copy, which holds only in-frame ones; the method was immunoSEQ multiplex PCR. Of hundreds of thousands of clones listed, about nine tenths are singletons. The sequenced sample was peripheral blood. The receptor source for this set is a woman in her 30s with active or convalescent COVID-19.

The chain combines TRBV3-1 (or the pseudogene TRBV3-2) with TRBJ2-7; 7 nucleotides align to TRBD1. Germline V gene sequence: CDR1 LGHDT, CDR2 YNNKEL (reference sequence). CDR3 size: 15 residues. The V gene end was trimmed by 2 bases and the J gene end by 2 bases; junction bases not matched to a gene: 6. The CDR3 reads CASSQRGLAPYEQYF. DNA of the CDR3: TGTGCCAGCAGCCAAAGGGGGCTAGCCCCCTACGAGCAGTACTTC.

DNA of the CDR3: TGCAGCGTTGCAGGGGGCCCATCGGCAAACACCGGGGAGCTGTTTTTT. Amino acids: CSVAGGPSANTGELFF. The V gene is TRBV29-1, the J gene TRBJ2-2, with 8 bases lining up with TRBD1. This CDR3 spans 16 amino acids. The junction had 9 bases not matched to a gene; V was cut back by 4 bases and J by 2 bases. Germline values: CDR1 SQVTM, CDR2 ANQGSEA.

DNA for the CDR3: TGTGCCAGTAGCCTAGCCCAATCCTACGAGCAGTACTTC. This codes for CASSLAQSYEQYF. The V call is TRBV19, the J call TRBJ2-7, with D perhaps matching TRBD2 (5 bases). Germline CDR1 LNHDA, CDR2 SQIVND (reference sequence). This CDR3 is 13 amino acids long. V gave up 6 bases and J gave up 1 base, with 10 bases separating them.

The chain uses TRBV19 and TRBJ2-4, with D perhaps TRBD1 (6 bases). Germline V gene data show CDR1 as LNHDA and CDR2 as SQIVND (reference sequence). This CDR3 is built from 20 residues. V was pared by 5 bases and J by 3 bases, with 29 bases between. CDR3 nucleotides: TGTGCCAGTAGTCACATCCGACAGGATCCCGAGGAGAATAGCAAAAACATTCAGTACTTC. Protein product: CASSHIRQDPEENSKNIQYF.

The genes are TRBV4-2 and TRBJ2-1, with TRBD2 matching 9 bases. The CDR3 is made up of 14 amino acids. V was clipped by 3 bases and J by 8 bases; unmatched bases: 5. Germline V lookup: CDR1 LGHNA, CDR2 YNFKEQ. Here the CDR3 reads CASSHSGSSDEQFF. The CDR3 bases are TGTGCCAGCAGCCATAGCGGGAGCTCTGATGAGCAGTTCTTC.

This chain joins TRBV2 and TRBJ1-4, with TRBD1 matching over 8 bases. The germline CDR1 and CDR2 sequences are SNHLY and FYNNEI. This CDR3 is built from 15 residues. The junction had 10 bases not matched to a gene; V was cut back by 6 bases and J by 7 bases. The CDR3 DNA is TGTGCCAGCAGATCAGGGGGCGGTTATTTTGAAAAACTGTTTTTT. It specifies CASRSGGGYFEKLFF.

This clone was detected only once. V is TRBV5-1 and J is TRBJ1-1; D gene uncertain. This CDR3 is built from 15 residues. Per the germline V gene, CDR1 is SGHRS and CDR2 is YFSETQ. The V gene lost 2 bases and the J gene lost 5 bases, with 16 bases spanning the gap. Here the CDR3 reads CASSLPGPGKTEAFF. CDR3 bases: TGCGCCAGCAGCTTACCGGGCCCGGGAAAAACTGAAGCTTTCTTT.

Here the CDR3 reads CASAYRIGNQPQHF. CDR3 DNA: TGTGCCAGTGCATACAGGATTGGCAATCAGCCCCAGCATTTT. The chain uses TRBV19 and TRBJ1-5; weak D call: TRBD1 (5 bases). Germline V lookup: CDR1 LNHDA, CDR2 SQIVND (reference sequence). V lost 8 bases and J lost 2, with 13 bases in between. This CDR3 contains 14 residues.

The chain uses TRBV23-1 and TRBJ1-2; 7 bases are shared with TRBD1. TRBV23-1 is placed among ORFs of uncertain function. The CDR3 has 14 residues. Trimming removed 9 bases from V and 0 bases from J; junction bases left unmatched: 7. The CDR3 loop is CASVVGTANYGYTF. CDR3 DNA sequence: TGCGCCAGTGTTGTAGGGACAGCTAACTATGGCTACACCTTC.

Written as DNA, the CDR3 is TGTGCCAGCAGCTTGAAAGGACTAGCGGGAGGGCCTCTCCGGGATACGCAGTATTTT. It translates to CASSLKGLAGGPLRDTQYF. The genes are TRBV5-6 and TRBJ2-3; 15 bases line up with TRBD2. V trimming: 1 base; J trimming: 6 bases; junction bases outside the gene matches: 12. The CDR3 length is 19 residues. The germline V gene has CDR1 SGHDT and CDR2 YYEEEE.

The chain links TRBV7-7 to TRBJ2-5; 11 bases agree with TRBD2. Looked up from germline, CDR1 is SSHAT and CDR2 is FNYEAQ (reference sequence). Trimming at V came to 6 bases and at J to 2 bases, leaving 5 bases not matched to a gene. This CDR3 spans 15 amino acids. The CDR3 loop reads CASSWTSGPQETQYF. CDR3 nucleotides: TGTGCCAGCAGTTGGACTAGCGGGCCTCAAGAGACCCAGTACTTC.

The chain uses TRBV19 and TRBJ1-5; 7 nucleotides line up with TRBD1. Trimming cost V 3 bases and J 11 bases; bases outside gene matches: 10. Germline V gene lookup returns CDR1 LNHDA and CDR2 SQIVND (reference sequence). The CDR3 has 14 residues. The CDR3 region is CASSIGTESASQHF. DNA of the CDR3: TGTGCCAGTAGTATCGGGACAGAATCCGCCTCCCAGCATTTT.

V gene TRBV5-1 combines with J gene TRBJ2-2; TRBD1 agrees at 9 bases. The CDR3 has 16 residues. The V segment lost 9 bases and the J segment 4 bases; nucleotides outside the gene matches: 13. Germline V lookup: CDR1 SGHRS, CDR2 YFSETQ. The CDR3 DNA reads TGCGCCACCCGAGATAGCCCGGGACAGGGCACCGGGGAGCTGTTTTTT. Residues: CATRDSPGQGTGELFF. Using reference TRBV5-1 and TRBJ2-2 for the parts outside the CDR3, the full variable domain is KAGVTQTPRYLIKTRGQQVTLSCSPISGHRSVSWYQQTPGQGLQFLFEYFSETQRNKGNFPGRFSGRQFSNSRSEMNVSTLELGDSALYLCATRDSPGQGTGELFFGEGSRLTVL.

This clone was counted a single time. The CDR3 DNA is TGTGCCATCAGTGGGGGGGGGAACAATCAGCCCCAGCATTTT. Its protein is CAISGGGNNQPQHF. The chain combines TRBV10-3 with TRBJ1-5; D might be TRBD1 (5 bases). The length of the CDR3 is 14 residues. V was shortened by 4 bases and J by 3 bases, with 10 bases between the two germline ends. Germline V gives CDR1 ENHRY, CDR2 SYGVKD.

The J gene is TRBJ1-2, the V gene TRBV5-6, with TRBD1 matching 9 bases. The CDR3 spans 16 residues. In germline, CDR1 is SGHDT, CDR2 YYEEEE. Trimming cost V 0 bases and J 3 bases; bases outside gene matches: 6. The DNA of the CDR3 is TGTGCCAGCAGCTTGGAGGGACAGGGTATTTACTATGGCTACACCTTC. This encodes CASSLEGQGIYYGYTF.

This chain links TRBV3-1 (or the pseudogene TRBV3-2) with TRBJ1-4; 12 positions agree with TRBD1. Germline V gene sequence: CDR1 LGHDT, CDR2 YNNKEL (reference sequence). Unmatched junction bases numbered 12, after V lost 0 bases and J lost 4 bases. The CDR3 is 20 residues long. DNA for the CDR3: TGTGCCAGCAGCCAAGAAGGGGGACAGGGGGCGACGCCCAATAATGAAAAACTGTTTTTT. Translated, it gives CASSQEGGQGATPNNEKLFF.

The chain is built from TRBV4-1 and TRBJ1-4; D is possibly TRBD1 (6 bases). V was cut by 6 bases and J by 4 bases, with 15 bases left in between. The germline V gene encodes CDR1 MGHRA and CDR2 YSYEKL. CDR3 length: 15 amino acids. The CDR3 DNA reads TGCGCCAGCAGGACTCAGGGAGGGGGTAATGAAAAACTGTTTTTT. Protein product: CASRTQGGGNEKLFF.

J is TRBJ2-3 and V is TRBV5-1; maybe TRBD1 (6 bases). The V gene lost 4 bases and the J gene lost 5 bases, with 20 bases spanning the gap. Per the germline V gene, CDR1 is SGHRS and CDR2 is YFSETQ. CDR3 length: 16 residues. In DNA, the CDR3 is TGCGCCAGCAGCGGCGGACAGAAGGGACACGAAGATACGCAGTATTTT. Residues: CASSGGQKGHEDTQYF.

V and J are TRBV7-9 and TRBJ1-5, with D uncertain. Trimming removed 5 bases at V and 6 bases at J, with 11 bases between. The germline gives CDR1 SEHNR, CDR2 FQNEAQ (reference sequence). The CDR3 consists of 13 residues. CDR3 nucleotides: TGTGCCAGCAGCCACGGGGAGGCTCAGCCCCAGCATTTT. Protein: CASSHGEAQPQHF.

Only one count was recorded for this clone. The CDR3 spells CSVEWQGAVNEQFF. CDR3 nucleotides: TGCAGCGTTGAATGGCAGGGGGCTGTCAATGAGCAGTTCTTC. The gene calls are TRBV29-1 and TRBJ2-1; 8 bases line up with TRBD1. The CDR3 loop spans 14 amino acids. The V segment lost 2 bases and the J segment 6 bases; nucleotides outside the gene matches: 6. Germline CDR1 and CDR2: SQVTM and ANQGSEA.

As regards this clone: This CDR3 is also generated by other DNA sequences in the sample. This rearrangement joins TRBV5-1 to TRBJ1-2, with 7 positions matching TRBD1. Germline V gene data show CDR1 as SGHRS and CDR2 as YFSETQ. The CDR3 runs 14 residues. Trimming removed 2 bases from V and 0 bases from J; junction bases left unmatched: 1. DNA for the CDR3: TGCGCCAGCAGCTTAGGGACAGCTAACTATGGCTACACCTTC. Protein sequence: CASSLGTANYGYTF.

The gene calls are TRBV5-6 and TRBJ1-6; 8 bases agree with TRBD1. This CDR3 is built from 15 residues. CDR1 is SGHDT, CDR2 YYEEEE, per germline. J was trimmed by 7 bases and V by 0 bases; bases with no gene match: 3. The CDR3 protein is CASSLEDRANSPLHF. The CDR3, as DNA: TGTGCCAGCAGCTTGGAGGACAGGGCGAATTCACCCCTCCACTTT.

V usage is TRBV5-5 and J usage is TRBJ2-1; TRBD2 agrees at 9 bases. The CDR3 extends over 16 amino acids. The V and J ends lost 5 bases and 6 bases, in that order; junction bases with no gene match: 12. CDR1 SGHKS and CDR2 YYEKEE come from the germline V gene (reference sequence). The CDR3 DNA follows: TGTGCCAGCAGGTCAACCGGGACTAGCCGGTCCAATGAGCAGTTCTTC. This translates into CASRSTGTSRSNEQFF.

The rearrangement links TRBV7-9 to TRBJ2-3; perhaps TRBD2 as D (6 bases). Per germline, CDR1 SEHNR and CDR2 FQNEAQ (reference sequence). CDR3 length: 13 amino acids. V dropped 5 bases and J dropped 4 bases, with 10 bases sitting between them. Written as DNA, the CDR3 is TGTGCCAGCAGCAGAGGAGGGGCAGATACGCAGTATTTT. It yields the protein CASSRGGADTQYF. Full variable domain (remainder filled in from reference TRBV7-9 and TRBJ2-3): DTGVSQNPRHKITKRGQNVTFRCDPISEHNRLYWYRQTLGQGPEFLTYFQNEAQLEKSRLLSDRFSAERPKGSFSTLEIQRTEQGDSAMYLCASSRGGADTQYFGPGTRLTVL.

CDR3 DNA: TGTGCCAGCAGGGGGAGCTCCTACGAGCAGTACTTC. Residues: CASRGSSYEQYF. V and J are TRBV28 and TRBJ2-7; D is perhaps TRBD2 (5 bases). Germline V gives CDR1 MDHEN, CDR2 SYDVKM. V was clipped by 6 bases and J by 0 bases, with 6 bases between them. The CDR3 has 12 amino acids.

Concerning this clone itself: Other DNA sequences in this sample translate to the same CDR3. The V gene is TRBV11-2, the J gene TRBJ2-7, with a tentative D call TRBD1 (5 bases). The CDR3 spans 13 residues. CDR1 is SGHAT, CDR2 FQNNGV, per germline. Trimming shortened V by 3 bases and J by 0 bases, and 6 bases separated the two germline ends. Here the CDR3 DNA reads TGTGCCAGCAGCTTGGGGCCCTCCTACGAGCAGTACTTC. It is translated as CASSLGPSYEQYF.

This sequence joins TRBV19 and TRBJ1-2; TRBD1 aligns across 7 bases. This CDR3 contains 17 residues. V shed 4 bases and J 2 bases; nucleotides not matched to a gene: 13. Germline-derived CDR1 and CDR2 are LNHDA and SQIVND (reference sequence). The DNA for the CDR3 is TGTGCCAGTAGTACTACAACGACAGGGATCTTCAACTATGGCTACACCTTC. Translating gives CASSTTTTGIFNYGYTF.

The chain has TRBV5-1 and TRBJ1-2; D not certain. The germline gives CDR1 SGHRS, CDR2 YFSETQ. This CDR3 is 14 amino acids long. The V gene lost 1 base and the J gene lost 2 bases, with 9 bases spanning the gap. DNA of the CDR3: TGCGCCAGCAGCTTGCTAGAATCGAACTATGGCTACACCTTC. Its translation is CASSLLESNYGYTF. Based on the CDR3 plus reference TRBV5-1 and TRBJ1-2, the full variable domain is KAGVTQTPRYLIKTRGQQVTLSCSPISGHRSVSWYQQTPGQGLQFLFEYFSETQRNKGNFPGRFSGRQFSNSRSEMNVSTLELGDSALYLCASSLLESNYGYTFGSGTRLTVV.

The J gene is TRBJ2-3, the V gene TRBV5-1; 9 positions match TRBD1. Looked up from germline, CDR1 is SGHRS and CDR2 is YFSETQ. This CDR3 region has 15 residues. With 4 bases clipped from V and 4 bases from J, the junction kept 7 bases outside the gene matches. CDR3 DNA: TGCGCCAGCAGCCTACAGGGGGCGGGAGCAGATACGCAGTATTTT. Amino acids: CASSLQGAGADTQYF.

This rearrangement joins TRBV6-5 to TRBJ1-5, with 7 bases lining up with TRBD1. Germline V gene lookup returns CDR1 MNHEY and CDR2 SVGAGI. The CDR3 totals 15 residues. V shed 11 bases and J 0 bases; nucleotides not matched to a gene: 10. The CDR3 is CASRLGQHSNQPQHF. Here the CDR3 DNA reads TGTGCCTCCCGCTTGGGACAGCATAGCAATCAGCCCCAGCATTTT.

This clone was seen a single time. This chain joins TRBV7-8 and TRBJ2-7; TRBD2 matches at 9 bases. The CDR3 length is 15 residues. The V segment lost 3 bases and the J segment 1 base; nucleotides outside the gene matches: 4. Germline V lookup: CDR1 SGHVS, CDR2 FQNEAQ. The CDR3 loop reads CASSLGLAGSYEQYF. The CDR3 DNA reads TGTGCCAGCAGCTTGGGACTAGCCGGTTCCTACGAGCAGTACTTC.

The chain joins TRBV7-8 to TRBJ1-1; TRBD1 aligns across 7 bases. V gave up 8 bases and J gave up 1 base; unmatched junction bases: 4. This CDR3 spans 13 amino acids. Germline lookup yields CDR1 SGHVS and CDR2 FQNEAQ. In DNA, the CDR3 is TGTGCCAGCTCCGGGACAGAGAACACTGAAGCTTTCTTT. Its translation is CASSGTENTEAFF.